Presented here are 9 T cell receptor beta chains from one specimen sequenced in a study of blood T cell repertoires in COVID-19. Method: immunoSEQ multiplex PCR; TCRdb's copy keeps in-frame clones and lacks some. The sample has 200,000 to 300,000 clones; 85% are singletons. The specimen was peripheral blood. Receptor source: a man aged 50 to 59 with COVID-19, enrolled during active disease.

The V and J genes are TRBV30 and TRBJ1-2; D not resolved. The CDR3 sequence is 13 residues long. V lost 3 bases and J lost 8, with 16 bases in between. Germline V gives CDR1 GTSNPN, CDR2 SVGIG (reference sequence). In DNA, the CDR3 is TGTGCCTGGAGCCCCCCGGGTTCGAGGGGCTACACCTTC. Amino acids: CAWSPPGSRGYTF.

V usage is TRBV9 and J usage is TRBJ2-7; TRBD1 matches 8 bases. V shed 4 bases, J shed 0 bases, and the junction held 6 bases outside the gene matches. Per germline, CDR1 SGDLS and CDR2 YYNGEE. The CDR3 has 15 residues. CDR3 bases: TGTGCCAGCAGCCCTCGGACAGGGAGCTCCTACGAGCAGTACTTC. Protein sequence: CASSPRTGSSYEQYF.

This chain links TRBV4-1 with TRBJ1-2; 9 nucleotides agree with TRBD1. The germline CDR1 and CDR2 sequences are MGHRA and YSYEKL. The length of the CDR3 is 12 residues. Trimming cost V 7 bases and J 6 bases; bases outside gene matches: 3. The CDR3 nucleotides read TGCGCCAGCAAAGGACAGGGGCATGGCTACACCTTC. Translating it yields CASKGQGHGYTF.

This chain joins TRBV19 and TRBJ2-3, with D unresolved. The CDR3 loop spans 14 amino acids. V was clipped by 4 bases and J by 1 base, with 9 bases between them. The germline gives CDR1 LNHDA, CDR2 SQIVND (reference sequence). The CDR3 bases are TGTGCCAGTAGTACCCACTACCGCACAGATACGCAGTATTTT. Its translation is CASSTHYRTDTQYF. The entire variable domain, with the rest obtained from reference TRBV19 and TRBJ2-3, is as follows: DGGITQSPKYLFRKEGQNVTLSCEQNLNHDAMYWYRQDPGQGLRLIYYSQIVNDFQKGDIAEGYSVSREKKESFPLTVTSAQKNPTAFYLCASSTHYRTDTQYFGPGTRLTVL.

The chain has TRBV14 and TRBJ2-1; TRBD2 matches 15 bases. The CDR3 length is 19 residues. J lost 7 bases, V lost 0 bases, and 10 bases had no gene match. Germline assignment: CDR1 SGHDN and CDR2 FVKESK. As DNA, the CDR3 is TGTGCCAGCAGCCAAGATCGGACTAGCGGGGGGGCCCATGGGAATGAGCAGTTCTTC. Amino acids: CASSQDRTSGGAHGNEQFF. The whole variable domain, remainder taken from reference TRBV14 and TRBJ2-1, is EAGVTQFPSHSVIEKGQTVTLRCDPISGHDNLYWYRRVMGKEIKFLLHFVKESKQDESGMPNNRFLAERTGGTYSTLKVQPAELEDSGVYFCASSQDRTSGGAHGNEQFFGPGTRLTVL.

The chain is built from TRBV4-3 and TRBJ1-3; the D is unclear. V lost 0 bases to trimming and J lost 7 bases, with 10 bases between them. The CDR3 spans 14 residues. CDR1 and CDR2 (germline): LGHNA, YSLEER. The CDR3 DNA reads as TGCGCCAGCAGCCAAGAGGGTTTCGGGAACACCATATATTTT. This sequence encodes CASSQEGFGNTIYF.

V usage is TRBV4-3 and J usage is TRBJ1-5; 7 bases agree with TRBD1. Trimming removed 1 base from V and 0 bases from J; junction bases left unmatched: 6. The CDR3 has 17 residues. In germline, CDR1 is LGHNA, CDR2 YSLEER. The CDR3 loop is CASSQAQGEDSNQPQHF. The CDR3 coding sequence is TGCGCCAGCAGCCAAGCTCAGGGGGAGGATAGCAATCAGCCCCAGCATTTT.

In nucleotides, the CDR3 is TGTGCCAGCAGTGGGGACAGGGGCACAGATACGCAGTATTTT. Encoded protein: CASSGDRGTDTQYF. J is TRBJ2-3 and V is TRBV2; 9 nucleotides line up with TRBD1. V lost 4 bases to trimming and J lost 1 base; unmatched junction nucleotides: 0. Germline V gene sequence: CDR1 SNHLY, CDR2 FYNNEI. The CDR3 runs 14 residues.

CDR3 DNA sequence: TGTGCCAGCAGTCACAGAACTAAAAGACAGCCTATCAATCAGCCCCAGCATTTT. Translation: CASSHRTKRQPINQPQHF. The chain uses TRBV7-6 and TRBJ1-5; the D gene is possibly TRBD1 (5 bases). The CDR3 totals 18 residues. Germline V gene sequence: CDR1 SGHVS, CDR2 FNYEAQ. V was pared by 6 bases and J by 3 bases, with 24 bases between.